One sample yielded the 11 T cell receptor beta chains listed below, sequenced in a study of T cells in Graves' hyperthyroidism and ophthalmopathy. RNA transcripts served as the template for amplifying TCR beta CDR3 regions. HTBI primers were used for first-round RT-PCR of the TCR CDR3. TCRdb called the multiplex PCR reads again in MiXCR, with one record for every CDR3 protein. The table shows roughly 700,000 distinct CDR3 sequences, with roughly a third occurring only once. Sequencing was carried out using blood. These receptors were taken from a woman aged 40 to 50 with Graves' hyperthyroidism.

The chain couples TRBV6-5 to TRBJ1-1, with 9 bases identical to TRBD1. This CDR3 is built from 14 residues. The germline CDR1 and CDR2 sequences are MNHEY and SVGAGI. The V and J ends lost 9 bases and 12 bases, in that order; junction bases with no gene match: 17. The CDR3 nucleotides read TGTGCCAGTACGGGGGCATCCGGCGGGACAGGGTCTTTCTTT. Translation gives CASTGASGGTGSFF.

The sample holds many counts of this clonotype. The V gene is TRBV12-3 or TRBV12-4, the J gene TRBJ1-6, with TRBD1 matching over 7 bases. The J segment lost 5 bases and the V segment lost 7 bases, leaving 5 bases of the junction unmatched. The CDR3 sequence is 14 residues long. DNA of the CDR3: TGTGCCAGCACCCGGGACAGTAATAATTCACCCCTCCACTTT. This translates into CASTRDSNNSPLHF.

About this clonotype: Sequence at one end of the junction differs from germline and may be a read error. This chain uses TRBV10-3 with TRBJ2-7; 9 bases match TRBD1. The CDR3 consists of 15 residues. Germline CDR1 is ENHRY and CDR2 is SYGVKD. The CDR3 DNA reads TGTGCCAGCAGTCAACTCACAGGGGGCCGGGACGAGCAGTACTTC. Translation gives CASSQLTGGRDEQYF.

This clonotype was picked up many times. V usage is TRBV11-2 and J usage is TRBJ1-5, with D tentatively TRBD1 (6 bases). V was cut by 4 bases and J by 5 bases, with 18 bases left in between. This CDR3 is built from 16 residues. The germline gives CDR1 SGHAT, CDR2 FQNNGV. As DNA, the CDR3 is TGTGCCAGCAGCTCCTTTGGTAGACAGGACGATCAGCCCCAGCATTTT. Translation: CASSSFGRQDDQPQHF.

This chain links TRBV7-9 with TRBJ2-2, with D possibly matching TRBD2 (6 bases). V lost 8 bases and J 1 base, leaving 11 bases between the germline ends. From germline, CDR1 is SEHNR and CDR2 FQNEAQ (reference sequence). The length of the CDR3 is 14 residues. CDR3 in amino acids: CASAAGGNTGELFF. CDR3 bases: TGTGCCAGCGCGGCCGGGGGGAACACCGGGGAGCTGTTTTTT.

The chain is built from TRBV6-5 and TRBJ2-5, with 7 nucleotides matching TRBD2. Germline V gene data show CDR1 as MNHEY and CDR2 as SVGAGI. V was clipped by 7 bases and J by 3 bases; unmatched bases: 14. CDR3 size: 16 residues. Here the CDR3 reads CASNVAPAGREETQYF. The CDR3 DNA reads TGTGCCAGCAACGTAGCTCCAGCGGGGAGGGAAGAGACCCAGTACTTC.

This clonotype was counted at least ten times. The V gene is TRBV20-1, the J gene TRBJ1-2; D gene ambiguous. Deletions cut 4 bases from V and 3 bases from J, with 9 bases between. Germline V gene data show CDR1 as DFQATT and CDR2 as SNEGSKA (reference sequence). This CDR3 has 12 amino acids. The CDR3 loop is CSANLVDYGYTF. In DNA, the CDR3 is TGCAGTGCTAACTTGGTGGACTATGGCTACACCTTC.

The chain couples TRBV10-3 to TRBJ1-6; perhaps TRBD1 as D (6 bases). Germline CDR1 is ENHRY and CDR2 is SYGVKD. Deletions cut 10 bases from V and 10 bases from J, with 20 bases between. CDR3 length equals 14 residues. The CDR3 reads CATQHGGAGSPLHF. CDR3 coding DNA: TGTGCCACCCAACATGGGGGGGCCGGGTCACCCCTCCACTTT.

This clonotype was recorded at least ten times. V gene TRBV12-3 or TRBV12-4 combines with J gene TRBJ1-1; D gene unclear. Trimming took 3 bases from V and 4 from J, leaving 15 bases between them. The CDR3 contains 15 residues. The CDR3 coding sequence is TGTGCCAGCAGTTTGGTGTCAGCGGTAGGCACTGAAGCTTTCTTT. This encodes CASSLVSAVGTEAFF.

The gene calls are TRBV15 and TRBJ2-2, with TRBD2 identical over 7 bases. V was clipped by 5 bases and J by 2 bases; unmatched bases: 8. The CDR3 runs 16 residues. CDR1 LNHNV and CDR2 YYDKDF come from the germline V gene (reference sequence). This CDR3 is CATSGVPSGNTGELFF. In DNA, the CDR3 is TGTGCCACCAGCGGAGTCCCTAGCGGTAACACCGGGGAGCTGTTTTTT.

This clonotype has a count of ten or more. The chain joins TRBV12-5 to TRBJ1-1; D not resolved. Deletions cut 1 base from V and 1 base from J, with 10 bases between. The CDR3 has 15 residues. Germline CDR1 reads LGHNT; CDR2 reads FRNRAP. The CDR3 DNA follows: TGTGCTAGTGGTTTGGGCTATGACGGGAACACTGAAGCTTTCTTT. It translates to CASGLGYDGNTEAFF.